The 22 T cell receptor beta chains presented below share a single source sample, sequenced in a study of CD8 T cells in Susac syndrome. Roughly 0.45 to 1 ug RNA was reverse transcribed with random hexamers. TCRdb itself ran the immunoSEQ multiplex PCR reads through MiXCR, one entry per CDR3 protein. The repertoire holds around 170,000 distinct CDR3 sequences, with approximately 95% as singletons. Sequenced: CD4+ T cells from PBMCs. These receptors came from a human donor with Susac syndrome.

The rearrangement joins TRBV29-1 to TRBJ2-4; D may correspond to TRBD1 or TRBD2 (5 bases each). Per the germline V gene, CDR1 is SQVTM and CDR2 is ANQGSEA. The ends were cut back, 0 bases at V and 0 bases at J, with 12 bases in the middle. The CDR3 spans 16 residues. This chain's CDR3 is CSVEEWGSIAKNIQYF. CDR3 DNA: TGCAGCGTTGAAGAATGGGGGTCTATAGCCAAAAACATTCAGTACTTC.

The CDR3 loop reads CASSPDRGGTNEKLFF. The CDR3 nucleotides are TGTGCCAGCTCACCAGACAGGGGAGGAACTAATGAAAAACTGTTTTTT. This sequence joins TRBV18 and TRBJ1-4; 8 positions match TRBD1. The CDR3 has 16 residues. Per the germline V gene, CDR1 is KGHSH and CDR2 is LQKENI. J lost 1 base, V lost 2 bases, and 3 bases had no gene match.

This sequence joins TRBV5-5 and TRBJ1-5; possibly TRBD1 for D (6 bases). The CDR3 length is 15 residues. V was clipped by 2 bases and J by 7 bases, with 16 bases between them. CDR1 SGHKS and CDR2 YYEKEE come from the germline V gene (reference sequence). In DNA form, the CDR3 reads TGTGCCAGCAGCTTCACAGGGTTGGGCTGGCAGCCCCAGCATTTT. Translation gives CASSFTGLGWQPQHF.

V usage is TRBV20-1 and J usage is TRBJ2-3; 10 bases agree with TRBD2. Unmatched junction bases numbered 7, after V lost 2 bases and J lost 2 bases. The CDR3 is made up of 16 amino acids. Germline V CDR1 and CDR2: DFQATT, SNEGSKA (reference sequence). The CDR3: CSARTELAGNTDTQYF. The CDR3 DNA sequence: TGCAGTGCTAGAACGGAACTAGCGGGGAACACAGATACGCAGTATTTT.

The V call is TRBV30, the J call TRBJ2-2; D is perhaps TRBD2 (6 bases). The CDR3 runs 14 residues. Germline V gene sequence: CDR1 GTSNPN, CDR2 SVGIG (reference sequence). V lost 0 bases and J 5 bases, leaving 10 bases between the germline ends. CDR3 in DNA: TGTGCCTGGAGTGTAATTGGGGGGACCGGGGAGCTGTTTTTT. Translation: CAWSVIGGTGELFF.

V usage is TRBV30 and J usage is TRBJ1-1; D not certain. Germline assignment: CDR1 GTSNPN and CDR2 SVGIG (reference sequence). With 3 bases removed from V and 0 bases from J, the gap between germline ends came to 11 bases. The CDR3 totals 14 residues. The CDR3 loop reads CAWSPGIMNTEAFF. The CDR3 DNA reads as TGTGCCTGGAGCCCGGGAATCATGAACACTGAAGCTTTCTTT.

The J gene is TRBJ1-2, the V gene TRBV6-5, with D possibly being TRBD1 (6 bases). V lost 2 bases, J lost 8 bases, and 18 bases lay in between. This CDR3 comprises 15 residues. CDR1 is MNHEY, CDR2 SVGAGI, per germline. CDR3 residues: CASSYDVAGARGYTF. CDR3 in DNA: TGTGCCAGCAGTTACGATGTAGCGGGGGCTCGCGGCTACACCTTC.

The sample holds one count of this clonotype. Written as DNA, the CDR3 is TGTGCCAGCAGGGACCGGGACAGCAACTCCTACGAGCAGTACTTC. Translating gives CASRDRDSNSYEQYF. This chain connects TRBV12-3 or TRBV12-4 to TRBJ2-7; the match to TRBD1 covers 7 bases. The CDR3 is 15 amino acids. The junction had 8 bases not matched to a gene; V was cut back by 6 bases and J by 0 bases.

CDR3 amino acids: CAWSGLTRANEKLFF. DNA of the CDR3: TGTGCCTGGAGTGGACTAACACGAGCGAATGAAAAACTGTTTTTT. This chain connects TRBV30 to TRBJ1-4; D call uncertain. Trimming cost V 1 base and J 5 bases, with 14 bases left between them. The CDR3 consists of 15 residues. Germline V gene data show CDR1 as GTSNPN and CDR2 as SVGIG (reference sequence). Combining the CDR3 with reference TRBV30 and TRBJ1-4 gives the whole variable domain SQTIHQWPATLVQPVGSPLSLECTVEGTSNPNLYWYRQAAGRGLQLLFYSVGIGQISSEVPQNLSASRPQDRQFILSSKKLLLSDSGFYLCAWSGLTRANEKLFFGSGTQLSVL.

In DNA, the CDR3 is TGTGCCAGCAGCTATCGAACCGGGTCCCGGACGGAGACCCAGTACTTC. The encoded protein is CASSYRTGSRTETQYF. The J gene is TRBJ2-5, the V gene TRBV5-6; no firm D call. This CDR3 region has 16 residues. In germline, CDR1 is SGHDT, CDR2 YYEEEE. The germline V and J ends were trimmed by 3 bases and 5 bases, with 20 bases remaining between them.

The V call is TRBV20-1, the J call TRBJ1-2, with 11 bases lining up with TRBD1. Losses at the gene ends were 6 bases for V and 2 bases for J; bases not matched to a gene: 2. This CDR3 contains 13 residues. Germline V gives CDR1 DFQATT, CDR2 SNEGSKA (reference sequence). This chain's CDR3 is CSARDRGNYGYTF. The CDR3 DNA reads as TGCAGTGCCCGGGACAGGGGGAACTATGGCTACACCTTC.

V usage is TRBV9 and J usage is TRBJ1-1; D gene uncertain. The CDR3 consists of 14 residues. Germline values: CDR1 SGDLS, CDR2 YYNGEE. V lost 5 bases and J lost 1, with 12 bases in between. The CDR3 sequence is CASSRSGENTEAFF. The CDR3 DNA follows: TGTGCCAGCAGTCGAAGTGGGGAGAACACTGAAGCTTTCTTT.

This CDR3 is CSARTQGTNYGYTF. The CDR3 region has the DNA TGCAGTGCTAGGACACAGGGAACTAACTATGGCTACACCTTC. The rearrangement joins TRBV20-1 to TRBJ1-2; D is possibly TRBD1 (6 bases). Germline V gene lookup returns CDR1 DFQATT and CDR2 SNEGSKA (reference sequence). The CDR3 runs 14 residues. V lost 3 bases and J lost 0, with 11 bases in between.

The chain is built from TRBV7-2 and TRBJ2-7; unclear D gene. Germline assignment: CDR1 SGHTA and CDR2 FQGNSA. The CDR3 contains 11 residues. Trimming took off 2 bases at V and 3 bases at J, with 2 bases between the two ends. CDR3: CASSLFYEQYF. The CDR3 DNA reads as TGTGCCAGCAGCTTATTCTACGAGCAGTACTTC.

CDR3 coding DNA: TGTGCCAGCAGCTTGGGTGGGGGGACCTACAATGAGCAGTTCTTC. It specifies CASSLGGGTYNEQFF. The chain has TRBV5-4 and TRBJ2-1, with TRBD2 as a possible D gene (6 bases). V shed 0 bases and J shed 2 bases, with 9 bases lying between them. Germline V gives CDR1 SGHNT, CDR2 YYREEE (reference sequence). The CDR3 is 15 amino acids.

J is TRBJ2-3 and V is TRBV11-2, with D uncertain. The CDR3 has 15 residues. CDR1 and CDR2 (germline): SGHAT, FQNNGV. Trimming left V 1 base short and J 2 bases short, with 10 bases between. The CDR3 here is CASSLGRVVTDTQYF. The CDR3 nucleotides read TGTGCCAGCAGCTTAGGAAGGGTAGTCACAGATACGCAGTATTTT.

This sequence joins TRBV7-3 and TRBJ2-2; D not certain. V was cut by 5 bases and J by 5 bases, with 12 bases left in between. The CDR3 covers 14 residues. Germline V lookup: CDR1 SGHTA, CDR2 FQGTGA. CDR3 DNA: TGTGCCAGCAGCCGCTCCTCTCGAACCGGGGAGCTGTTTTTT. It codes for CASSRSSRTGELFF.

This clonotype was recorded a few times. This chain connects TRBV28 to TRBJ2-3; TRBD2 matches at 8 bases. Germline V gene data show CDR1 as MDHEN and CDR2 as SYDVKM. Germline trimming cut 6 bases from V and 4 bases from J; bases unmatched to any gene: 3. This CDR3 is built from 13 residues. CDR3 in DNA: TGTGCCAGCAGCCCGGGGGGGGCAGATACGCAGTATTTT. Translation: CASSPGGADTQYF.

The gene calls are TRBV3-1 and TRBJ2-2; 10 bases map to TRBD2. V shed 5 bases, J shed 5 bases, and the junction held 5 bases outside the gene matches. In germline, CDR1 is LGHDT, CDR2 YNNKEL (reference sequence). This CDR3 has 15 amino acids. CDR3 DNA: TGTGCCAGCAGCTATATACTAGCGGGGACCGGGGAGCTGTTTTTT. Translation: CASSYILAGTGELFF.

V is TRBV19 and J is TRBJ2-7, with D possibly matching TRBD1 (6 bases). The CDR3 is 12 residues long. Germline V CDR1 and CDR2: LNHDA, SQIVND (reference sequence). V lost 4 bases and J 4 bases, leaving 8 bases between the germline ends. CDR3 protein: CASSRGGYEQYF. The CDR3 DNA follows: TGTGCCAGTAGTAGAGGGGGTTACGAGCAGTACTTC.

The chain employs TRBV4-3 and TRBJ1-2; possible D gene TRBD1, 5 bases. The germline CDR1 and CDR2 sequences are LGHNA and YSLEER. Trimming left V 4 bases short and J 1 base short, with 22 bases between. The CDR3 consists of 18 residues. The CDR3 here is CASSRSILLQEFNYGYTF. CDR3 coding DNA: TGCGCCAGCAGCCGATCGATCCTATTACAGGAGTTTAACTATGGCTACACCTTC.

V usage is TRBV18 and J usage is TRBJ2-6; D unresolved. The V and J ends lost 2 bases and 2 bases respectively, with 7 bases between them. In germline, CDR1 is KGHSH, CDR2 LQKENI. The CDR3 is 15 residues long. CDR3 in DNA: TGTGCCAGCTCACCAGACTCCCCTGGGGCCAACGTCCTGACTTTC. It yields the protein CASSPDSPGANVLTF.